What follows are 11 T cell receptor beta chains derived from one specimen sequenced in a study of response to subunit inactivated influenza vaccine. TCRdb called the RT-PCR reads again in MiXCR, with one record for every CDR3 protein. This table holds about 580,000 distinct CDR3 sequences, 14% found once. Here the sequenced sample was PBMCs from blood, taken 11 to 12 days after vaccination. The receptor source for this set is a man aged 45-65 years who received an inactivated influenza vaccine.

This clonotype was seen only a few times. DNA for the CDR3: TGTGCCAGCAGTACCATAGACAGGGATCCCCACGAGCAGTACTTC. It translates to CASSTIDRDPHEQYF. The genes are TRBV28 and TRBJ2-7; TRBD1 matches 7 bases. Germline CDR1 and CDR2: MDHEN and SYDVKM. The CDR3 is 15 residues long. Trimming at V came to 5 bases and at J to 5 bases, leaving 12 bases not matched to a gene.

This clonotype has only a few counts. CDR3 coding DNA: TGTGCCAGCAGCCAAGGGCTGGGGCCCCAGCATTTT. This gives the protein CASSQGLGPQHF. V usage is TRBV3-1 and J usage is TRBJ1-5; the D is unclear. Trimming stripped 1 base from V and 9 bases from J, with 7 bases between. CDR3 length: 12 residues. CDR1 and CDR2 (germline): LGHDT, YNNKEL (reference sequence).

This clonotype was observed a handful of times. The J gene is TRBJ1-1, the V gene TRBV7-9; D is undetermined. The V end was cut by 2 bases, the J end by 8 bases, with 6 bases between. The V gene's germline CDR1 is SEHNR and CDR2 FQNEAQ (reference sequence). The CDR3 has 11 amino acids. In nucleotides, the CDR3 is TGTGCCAGCAGCTTATCCAGGGAAGCTTTCTTT. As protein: CASSLSREAFF. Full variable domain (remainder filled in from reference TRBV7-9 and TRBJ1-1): DTGVSQNPRHKITKRGQNVTFRCDPISEHNRLYWYRQTLGQGPEFLTYFQNEAQLEKSRLLSDRFSAERPKGSFSTLEIQRTEQGDSAMYLCASSLSREAFFGQGTRLTVV.

CDR3 residues: CASSEGVGNTEAFF. The CDR3 DNA is TGTGCCAGCAGTGAAGGGGTCGGAAACACTGAAGCTTTCTTT. The chain carries TRBV6-1 and TRBJ1-1; no reliable D call. Trimming cost V 1 base and J 2 bases, with 8 bases left between them. Germline V gene lookup returns CDR1 MNHNS and CDR2 SASEGT. The CDR3 runs to 14 residues.

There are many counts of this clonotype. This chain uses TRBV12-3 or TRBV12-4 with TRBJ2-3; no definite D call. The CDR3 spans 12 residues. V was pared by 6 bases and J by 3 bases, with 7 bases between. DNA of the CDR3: TGTGCCAGCAGACCCGATACAGATACGCAGTATTTT. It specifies CASRPDTDTQYF.

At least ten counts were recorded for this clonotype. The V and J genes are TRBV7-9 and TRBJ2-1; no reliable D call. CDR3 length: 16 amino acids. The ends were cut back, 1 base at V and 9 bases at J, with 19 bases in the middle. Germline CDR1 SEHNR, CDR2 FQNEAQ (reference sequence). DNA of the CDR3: TGTGCCAGCAGCTTAGTCGTTGCGGCACCCGTTGGTGAGCAGTTCTTC. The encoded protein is CASSLVVAAPVGEQFF. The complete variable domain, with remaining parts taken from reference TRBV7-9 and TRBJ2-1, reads DTGVSQNPRHKITKRGQNVTFRCDPISEHNRLYWYRQTLGQGPEFLTYFQNEAQLEKSRLLSDRFSAERPKGSFSTLEIQRTEQGDSAMYLCASSLVVAAPVGEQFFGPGTRLTVL.

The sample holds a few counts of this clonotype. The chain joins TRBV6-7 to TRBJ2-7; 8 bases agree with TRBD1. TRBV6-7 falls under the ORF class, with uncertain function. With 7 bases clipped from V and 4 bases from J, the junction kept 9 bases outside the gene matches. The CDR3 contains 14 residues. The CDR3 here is CASTYRDRKYEQYF. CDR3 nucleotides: TGTGCCAGCACATACAGGGACAGGAAATACGAGCAGTACTTC.

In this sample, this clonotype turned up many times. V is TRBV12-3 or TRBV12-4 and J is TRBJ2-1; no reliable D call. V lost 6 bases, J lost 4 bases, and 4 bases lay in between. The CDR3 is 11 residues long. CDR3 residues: CASSFYNEQFF. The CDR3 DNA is TGTGCCAGCAGCTTTTACAATGAGCAGTTCTTC.

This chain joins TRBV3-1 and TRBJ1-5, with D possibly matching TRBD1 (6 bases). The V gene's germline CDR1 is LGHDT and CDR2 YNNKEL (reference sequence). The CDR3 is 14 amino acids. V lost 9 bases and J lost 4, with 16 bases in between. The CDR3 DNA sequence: TGTGCCAGGCGGTGGGGGCAGGAGAATCAGCCCCAGCATTTT. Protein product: CARRWGQENQPQHF.

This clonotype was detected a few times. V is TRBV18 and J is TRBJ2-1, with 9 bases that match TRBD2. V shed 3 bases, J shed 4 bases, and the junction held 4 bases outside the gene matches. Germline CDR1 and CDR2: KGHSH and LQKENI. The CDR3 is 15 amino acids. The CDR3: CASSPASGVYNEQFF. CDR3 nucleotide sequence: TGTGCCAGCTCACCGGCTAGCGGGGTATACAATGAGCAGTTCTTC.

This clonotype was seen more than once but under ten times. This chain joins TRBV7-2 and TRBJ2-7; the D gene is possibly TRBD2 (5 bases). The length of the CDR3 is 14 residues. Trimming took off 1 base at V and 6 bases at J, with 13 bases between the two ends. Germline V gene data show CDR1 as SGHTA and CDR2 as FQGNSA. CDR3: CASSLVVGSGEQYF. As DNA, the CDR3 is TGTGCCAGCAGCTTAGTAGTTGGGAGTGGCGAGCAGTACTTC. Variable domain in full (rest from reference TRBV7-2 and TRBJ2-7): GAGVSQSPSNKVTEKGKDVELRCDPISGHTALYWYRQSLGQGLEFLIYFQGNSAPDKSGLPSDRFSAERTGGSVSTLTIQRTQQEDSAVYLCASSLVVGSGEQYFGPGTRLTVT.